The present T cell receptor (beta chain) was sequenced within a study of T cell repertoires in cytomegalovirus infection. About the study: CMV infection and matching HLA type were both indicated by public TCR beta signatures.

The CDR3 is 15 amino acids. The V gene lost 2 bases and the J gene lost 4 bases, with 14 bases spanning the gap. Germline values: CDR1 SNHLY, CDR2 FYNNEI. With regard to this clonotype: The antigen remains unidentified.

TCRdb reprocessed the reads with MiXCR, giving one entry per CDR3 protein. Among some 310,000 distinct CDR3 sequences listed, approximately 25% were seen once. Study findings and constraints: Dominating the ex vivo response were HLA-C-restricted CMV-specific TCR beta clonotypes.

This sequence was found in a human donor in good health (CMV status not recorded). Some clones in this sample may be carry-over from other donors' samples. This material consisted of cultured PBMCs, taken from culture after CMV antigen stimulation. The V and J genes are TRBV2 and TRBJ1-2; maybe TRBD1 (5 bases). The CDR3 region is CASSERQPVGYGYTF. The CDR3 region has the DNA TGTGCCAGCAGTGAAAGACAGCCAGTGGGCTATGGCTACACCTTC. The full variable domain, its missing parts supplied by reference TRBV2 and TRBJ1-2, is EPEVTQTPSHQVTQMGQEVILRCVPISNHLYFYWYRQILGQKVEFLVSFYNNEISEKSEIFDDQFSVERPDGSNFTLKIRSTKLEDSAMYFCASSERQPVGYGYTFGSGTRLTVV.